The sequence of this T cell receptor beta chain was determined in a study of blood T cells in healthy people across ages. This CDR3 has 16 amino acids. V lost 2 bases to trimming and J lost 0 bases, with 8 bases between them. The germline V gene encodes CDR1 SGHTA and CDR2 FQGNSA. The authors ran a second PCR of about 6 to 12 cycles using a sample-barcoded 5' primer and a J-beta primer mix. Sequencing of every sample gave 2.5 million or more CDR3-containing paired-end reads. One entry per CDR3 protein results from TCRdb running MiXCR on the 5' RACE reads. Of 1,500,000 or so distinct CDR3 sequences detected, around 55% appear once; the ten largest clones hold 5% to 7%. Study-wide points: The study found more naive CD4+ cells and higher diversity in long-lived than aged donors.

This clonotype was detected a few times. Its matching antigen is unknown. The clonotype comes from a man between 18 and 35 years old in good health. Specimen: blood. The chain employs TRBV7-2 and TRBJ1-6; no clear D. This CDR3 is CASSLYTSSYNSPLHF. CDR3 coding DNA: TGTGCCAGCAGCTTATATACCAGCTCCTATAATTCACCCCTCCACTTT.